These 23 T cell receptor beta chains were all obtained from the same sample, sequenced in a study of control samples from healthy donors and cancer patients. Clones were read by immunoSEQ multiplex PCR, and TCRdb kept only the in-frame ones, dropping some. Seen here are some 120,000 clones, 75% to 95% observed once, and the top ten hold about 2.6%. The sequencing input was blood. Receptor source: a man aged 18 to 30 in good health.

The CDR3, as DNA: TGTGCCAGCAGCTCCCCAGGCGGCCCAGAAGATACGCAGTATTTT. It specifies CASSSPGGPEDTQYF. The chain carries TRBV11-2 and TRBJ2-3; D not certain. Trimming pared 4 bases from V and 5 bases from J, leaving 16 bases between. Germline V gives CDR1 SGHAT, CDR2 FQNNGV. This CDR3 region has 15 residues.

This clone was detected once. The chain links TRBV7-3 to TRBJ2-5, with D tentatively TRBD1 (5 bases). V lost 3 bases and J lost 5, with 16 bases in between. Germline V CDR1 and CDR2: SGHTA, FQGTGA. The CDR3 extends over 15 amino acids. The CDR3 here is CASSLAAGLEETQYF. CDR3 coding DNA: TGTGCCAGCAGCTTGGCGGCAGGGTTAGAGGAGACCCAGTACTTC.

The V gene is TRBV5-6, the J gene TRBJ2-7; tentative D call: TRBD1 (5 bases). Trimming left V 0 bases short and J 2 bases short, with 6 bases between. CDR1 and CDR2 from the germline V gene are SGHDT and YYEEEE. This CDR3 has 13 amino acids. The CDR3 here is CASSLARAYEQYV. The CDR3 DNA sequence: TGTGCCAGCAGCTTGGCCAGGGCCTACGAGCAGTACGTC.

This clone was found once. The rearrangement joins TRBV3-1 (or the pseudogene TRBV3-2) to TRBJ2-2; weak D call: TRBD2 (6 bases). Trimming cost V 0 bases and J 4 bases, with 15 bases left between them. The CDR3 totals 17 residues. CDR1 and CDR2 from the germline V gene are LGHDT and YNNKEL (reference sequence). The CDR3 spells CASSQERRGRSTGELFF. The DNA for the CDR3 is TGTGCCAGCAGCCAAGAAAGGAGGGGCCGAAGCACCGGGGAGCTGTTTTTT.

The chain carries TRBV3-1 (or the pseudogene TRBV3-2) and TRBJ2-7, with 7 bases matching TRBD2. Trimming cost V 7 bases and J 0 bases; bases outside gene matches: 15. This CDR3 is built from 17 residues. Germline loops: CDR1 LGHDT, CDR2 YNNKEL (reference sequence). The CDR3 DNA reads as TGTGCCAGCAATCCAGATAGCGGGTTCACAAGCTCCTACGAGCAGTACTTC. Translating gives CASNPDSGFTSSYEQYF.

The chain links TRBV19 to TRBJ2-3; 8 nucleotides align to TRBD1. After removal of 5 bases from V and 0 bases from J, the junction contained 13 bases not matched to a gene. CDR1 is LNHDA and CDR2 is SQIVND in the germline V gene (reference sequence). The CDR3 totals 18 residues. The CDR3, as DNA: TGTGCCAGTAGTCTCCGACAGGGGAGATCCTCTAGCACAGATACGCAGTATTTT. This codes for CASSLRQGRSSSTDTQYF.

This chain uses TRBV6-5 with TRBJ2-3; D not certain. Germline CDR1 reads MNHEY; CDR2 reads SVGAGI. Deletions cut 5 bases from V and 4 bases from J, with 13 bases between. The length of the CDR3 is 14 residues. CDR3 in DNA: TGTGCCAGCAGTACCCTGGACGCCCCAGATACGCAGTATTTT. Amino acid sequence: CASSTLDAPDTQYF.

The chain is built from TRBV7-6 and TRBJ2-7; D gene ambiguous. The CDR3 is 14 residues long. The V end lost 2 bases, the J end lost 1 base, and 9 bases lay between the germline ends. Germline lookup yields CDR1 SGHVS and CDR2 FNYEAQ. The CDR3 spells CASSLNLGSYEQYV. Written as DNA, the CDR3 is TGTGCCAGCAGCTTAAACCTGGGGTCCTACGAGCAGTACGTC.

The chain employs TRBV15 and TRBJ2-5; D unclear. Germline CDR1 and CDR2: LNHNV and YYDKDF (reference sequence). V lost 0 bases and J lost 5, with 16 bases in between. This CDR3 region has 16 residues. The CDR3: CATSRDPIPQWETQYF. The CDR3 bases are TGTGCCACCAGCAGAGATCCCATCCCTCAGTGGGAGACCCAGTACTTC.

V is TRBV21-1 and J is TRBJ2-1; the table's TRBD2 call for D was not verified on the DNA. TRBV21-1 is annotated as a pseudogene. This CDR3 region has 14 residues. CDR3 nucleotide sequence: TGTGCCAGCAGTCCGCGGTCCTCTCACGATGAGCAGTTCTTC. It specifies CASSPRSSHDEQFF.

This clone was recorded only once. The gene calls are TRBV2 and TRBJ1-5; 8 bases agree with TRBD1. V lost 2 bases to trimming and J lost 8 bases; unmatched junction nucleotides: 8. In germline, CDR1 is SNHLY, CDR2 FYNNEI. This CDR3 region has 15 residues. In DNA form, the CDR3 reads TGTGCCAGCAGTGAATCAGGACAGGGCTGGGAGCCCCAGCATTTT. Encoded protein: CASSESGQGWEPQHF.

The rearrangement joins TRBV9 to TRBJ1-2, with unresolved D. The CDR3 consists of 14 residues. Germline V gene data show CDR1 as SGDLS and CDR2 as YYNGEE. V was shortened by 4 bases and J by 5 bases, with 15 bases between the two germline ends. The CDR3 here is CASSPSDYPYGYTF. The CDR3 coding sequence is TGTGCCAGCAGCCCTTCCGATTATCCATATGGCTACACCTTC.

The chain is built from TRBV6-5 and TRBJ2-6; D may be TRBD2 (6 bases). CDR1 is MNHEY, CDR2 SVGAGI, per germline. There are 16 residues in the CDR3. The V and J ends lost 3 bases and 3 bases respectively, with 12 bases between them. As DNA, the CDR3 is TGTGCCAGCAGTTATTCGGGGGATCGTGGGGCCAACGTCCTGACTTTC. Translating it yields CASSYSGDRGANVLTF.

V is TRBV2 and J is TRBJ2-7, with unresolved D. Between the trimmed V and J ends, which lost 4 bases and 3 bases, there was a span of 7 bases. The CDR3 consists of 12 residues. Germline values: CDR1 SNHLY, CDR2 FYNNEI. The CDR3 DNA sequence: TGTGCCAGCAGTGGGGAATTCTACGAGCAGTACTTC. It yields the protein CASSGEFYEQYF.

The chain couples TRBV9 to TRBJ2-7, with D possibly matching TRBD1 (5 bases). This CDR3 region has 15 residues. Germline-derived CDR1 and CDR2 are SGDLS and YYNGEE. V was clipped by 0 bases and J by 3 bases, with 13 bases between them. The CDR3 region is CASSVEVSQGYEQYF. The CDR3 DNA reads TGTGCCAGCAGCGTAGAGGTTAGCCAGGGCTACGAGCAGTACTTC.

CDR3 loop: CASSEFETDTQYF. Here the CDR3 DNA reads TGTGCCAGCAGTGAATTTGAGACAGATACGCAGTATTTT. The chain couples TRBV2 to TRBJ2-3; D remains unclear. The CDR3 is 13 amino acids. With 2 bases removed from V and 3 bases from J, the gap between germline ends came to 6 bases. Germline assignment: CDR1 SNHLY and CDR2 FYNNEI.

This chain joins TRBV5-1 and TRBJ2-7, with D possibly TRBD1 on 5 matching bases. In germline, CDR1 is SGHRS, CDR2 YFSETQ. V was trimmed by 0 bases and J by 0 bases, leaving 7 bases between them. The CDR3 sequence is 14 residues long. CDR3 nucleotide sequence: TGCGCCAGCAGCTTGGCACAGGACTCCTACGAGCAGTACTTC. It codes for CASSLAQDSYEQYF.

A remark on this clone: One end of the junction is discordant with germline, which a read error may explain. V and J are TRBV30 and TRBJ2-3; D not certain. Germline V CDR1 and CDR2: GTSNPN, SVGIG (reference sequence). The CDR3 has 15 residues. CDR3 sequence reads: CAWIHKGLVADTQYF. Here the CDR3 DNA reads TGCGCCTGGATACACAAGGGTCTAGTCGCAGATACGCAGTATTTT.

The rearrangement links TRBV4-1 to TRBJ2-3; TRBD2 matches at 11 bases. The V gene end was trimmed by 4 bases and the J gene end by 6 bases; junction bases not matched to a gene: 12. Germline CDR1 reads MGHRA; CDR2 reads YSYEKL. This CDR3 spans 17 amino acids. The CDR3 here is CASSLSGSGRAGDTQYF. CDR3 nucleotide sequence: TGCGCCAGCAGCCTAAGTGGTAGCGGGAGGGCCGGGGATACGCAGTATTTT.

The chain uses TRBV6-1 and TRBJ2-7; D possibly corresponds to TRBD1 (5 bases). Trimming took off 1 base at V and 5 bases at J, with 12 bases between the two ends. Germline CDR1 and CDR2: MNHNS and SASEGT. CDR3 length: 14 amino acids. The CDR3 nucleotides are TGTGCCAGCAGTGAAGAAGGCAGGGCCCACGAGCAGTACTTC. Amino acid sequence: CASSEEGRAHEQYF.

The V gene is TRBV12-3 or TRBV12-4, the J gene TRBJ1-1; 7 bases line up with TRBD1. The CDR3 spans 13 residues. Trimming removed 7 bases from V and 5 bases from J; junction bases left unmatched: 7. CDR3 sequence: CASMRGQGTEAFF. In DNA form, the CDR3 reads TGTGCCAGCATGAGGGGGCAGGGAACTGAAGCTTTCTTT.

This rearrangement joins TRBV5-1 to TRBJ1-5; 8 nucleotides match TRBD1. Trimming removed 3 bases from V and 7 bases from J; junction bases left unmatched: 3. This CDR3 region has 13 residues. Germline lookup yields CDR1 SGHRS and CDR2 YFSETQ. The CDR3 region has the DNA TGCGCCAGCAGCTCTTCAGGGGGCCAGCCCCAGCATTTT. It yields the protein CASSSSGGQPQHF.

The chain is built from TRBV28 and TRBJ1-4, with D possibly TRBD1 on 6 matching bases. In germline, CDR1 is MDHEN, CDR2 SYDVKM. The length of the CDR3 is 16 residues. Trimming cost V 3 bases and J 3 bases, with 14 bases left between them. This chain's CDR3 is CASSFWTVQSNEKLFF. CDR3 bases: TGTGCCAGCAGTTTCTGGACAGTACAGTCTAATGAAAAACTGTTTTTT. The full variable domain, completed using reference TRBV28 and TRBJ1-4, is DVKVTQSSRYLVKRTGEKVFLECVQDMDHENMFWYRQDPGLGLRLIYFSYDVKMKEKGDIPEGYSVSREKKERFSLILESASTNQTSMYLCASSFWTVQSNEKLFFGSGTQLSVL.